Each of the 15 T cell receptor beta chains below was sequenced from the same sample in a study of vaccination and CD4 T cells after COVID-19. Which antigens these TCRs recognize remains unknown. Stated treatment: approximately 9-day PBMC culture with coronavirus spike peptide pools or control peptides (ViraFEST assay). The Oncomine TCR Beta short-read assay was applied to DNA of cultured CD4+ T cells. TCRdb called the PCR reads again in MiXCR, with one record for every CDR3 protein. The profile covers 15,000 or so distinct CDR3 sequences, with roughly three fifths appearing a single time and around a tenth taken by the ten largest. The specimen was CD4+ T cells from blood, cultured in vitro. These receptor sequences come from a human donor who had recovered from COVID-19.

The sample holds a few counts of this clonotype. The J gene is TRBJ2-1, the V gene TRBV15; 13 nucleotides match TRBD2. J lost 7 bases, V lost 1 base, and 10 bases had no gene match. The CDR3 is made up of 18 amino acids. Germline lookup yields CDR1 LNHNV and CDR2 YYDKDF (reference sequence). As DNA, the CDR3 is TGTGCCACCAGCAGAGTTTGGACTAGCGGGGGTACGGGAAATGAGCAGTTCTTC. It translates to CATSRVWTSGGTGNEQFF. The full variable domain, completed using reference TRBV15 and TRBJ2-1, is DAMVIQNPRYQVTQFGKPVTLSCSQTLNHNVMYWYQQKSSQAPKLLFHYYDKDFNNEADTPDNFQSRRPNTSFCFLDIRSPGLGDTAMYLCATSRVWTSGGTGNEQFFGPGTRLTVL.

This clonotype was detected only a few times. J is TRBJ1-2 and V is TRBV6-1, with TRBD1 matching over 7 bases. The CDR3 length is 15 residues. V was clipped by 8 bases and J by 2 bases; unmatched bases: 11. The germline V gene has CDR1 MNHNS and CDR2 SASEGT. This CDR3 reads CASAQPGTANYGYTF. In DNA, the CDR3 is TGTGCCAGCGCCCAGCCCGGGACAGCCAACTATGGCTACACCTTC.

This sequence joins TRBV5-6 and TRBJ2-7; 11 nucleotides agree with TRBD1. The CDR3 runs 14 residues. The V gene end was trimmed by 4 bases and the J gene end by 2 bases; junction bases not matched to a gene: 2. The V gene's germline CDR1 is SGHDT and CDR2 YYEEEE. CDR3 DNA: TGTGCCAGCAGCCTGGGACAGGGGGCCTACGAGCAGTACTTC. This codes for CASSLGQGAYEQYF.

V usage is TRBV27 and J usage is TRBJ1-2, with no clear D. The V gene lost 6 bases and the J gene lost 6 bases, with 14 bases spanning the gap. Per the germline V gene, CDR1 is MNHEY and CDR2 is SMNVEV (reference sequence). The CDR3 totals 13 residues. The CDR3 DNA is TGTGCCAGCAGCCCTGGGGAGCAGGATGGCTACACCTTC. Translating gives CASSPGEQDGYTF.

The chain has TRBV20-1 and TRBJ1-5; no clear D gene. Germline V gene lookup returns CDR1 DFQATT and CDR2 SNEGSKA (reference sequence). The V gene lost 0 bases and the J gene lost 0 bases, with 12 bases spanning the gap. The CDR3 has 16 amino acids. CDR3 protein: CSARDYAGSSNQPQHF. In DNA form, the CDR3 reads TGCAGTGCTAGAGATTATGCGGGGAGTAGCAATCAGCCCCAGCATTTT.

This chain links TRBV7-2 with TRBJ1-5; D not certain. Looked up from germline, CDR1 is SGHTA and CDR2 is FQGNSA. With 3 bases removed from V and 3 bases from J, the gap between germline ends came to 9 bases. The CDR3 length is 14 residues. DNA for the CDR3: TGTGCCAGCAGCTTTTATGCGGACAATCAGCCCCAGCATTTT. The encoded protein is CASSFYADNQPQHF. The whole variable domain, remainder taken from reference TRBV7-2 and TRBJ1-5, is GAGVSQSPSNKVTEKGKDVELRCDPISGHTALYWYRQSLGQGLEFLIYFQGNSAPDKSGLPSDRFSAERTGGSVSTLTIQRTQQEDSAVYLCASSFYADNQPQHFGDGTRLSIL.

This sequence joins TRBV7-6 and TRBJ2-3; D is uncertain. This CDR3 comprises 12 residues. With 2 bases removed from V and 5 bases from J, the gap between germline ends came to 5 bases. In germline, CDR1 is SGHVS, CDR2 FNYEAQ. CDR3 residues: CASSLLGDTQYF. CDR3 DNA sequence: TGTGCCAGCAGCTTACTCGGAGATACGCAGTATTTT.

This clonotype was observed a few times. The rearrangement links TRBV7-2 to TRBJ2-5, with 9 nucleotides matching TRBD1. The length of the CDR3 is 15 residues. Germline CDR1 and CDR2: SGHTA and FQGNSA. The V segment lost 5 bases and the J segment 5 bases; nucleotides outside the gene matches: 9. This CDR3 is CASSRGGDRVETQYF. CDR3 DNA: TGTGCCAGCAGCAGAGGGGGGGACAGGGTGGAGACCCAGTACTTC.

The chain combines TRBV27 with TRBJ1-5; no clear D gene. V was cut by 6 bases and J by 0 bases, with 15 bases left in between. Germline V gene lookup returns CDR1 MNHEY and CDR2 SMNVEV (reference sequence). The CDR3 is made up of 16 amino acids. CDR3 coding DNA: TGTGCCAGCAGCCCCGGCGCCGGCTATAGCAATCAGCCCCAGCATTTT. It codes for CASSPGAGYSNQPQHF.

This sequence joins TRBV6-1 and TRBJ1-2; perhaps TRBD1 as D (5 bases). Germline loops: CDR1 MNHNS, CDR2 SASEGT. The CDR3 is 14 amino acids. Trimming removed 6 bases from V and 8 bases from J, with 19 bases in between. CDR3 amino acids: CASRALGVGGGYTF. CDR3 DNA sequence: TGTGCCAGCAGGGCCCTAGGGGTTGGGGGAGGCTACACCTTC.

The chain has TRBV24-1 and TRBJ2-5; D is unclear. Germline CDR1 is KGHDR and CDR2 is SFDVKD. V was trimmed by 3 bases and J by 3 bases, leaving 13 bases between them. The CDR3 sequence is 15 residues long. CDR3 DNA sequence: TGTGCCACCAGTGATGGAGTAGGAAGAGAAGAGACCCAGTACTTC. This codes for CATSDGVGREETQYF.

This clonotype was detected only a few times. The chain employs TRBV6-1 and TRBJ1-2; the D is unclear. The V gene lost 8 bases and the J gene lost 0 bases, with 7 bases spanning the gap. Germline V lookup: CDR1 MNHNS, CDR2 SASEGT. The CDR3 extends over 12 amino acids. CDR3 sequence: CASRQANYGYTF. CDR3 bases: TGTGCCAGCCGGCAGGCTAACTATGGCTACACCTTC.

The rearrangement links TRBV6-1 to TRBJ2-7; 7 nucleotides match TRBD1. This CDR3 spans 13 amino acids. V dropped 7 bases and J dropped 2; count of bases not matched to a gene: 5. Germline V gene lookup returns CDR1 MNHNS and CDR2 SASEGT. Here the CDR3 DNA reads TGTGCCAGCACAGGGACAGCCGCCTACGAGCAGTACTTC. Protein sequence: CASTGTAAYEQYF.

The chain joins TRBV20-1 to TRBJ2-1; the D gene could be TRBD1 or TRBD2 (5 bases each). The CDR3 extends over 14 amino acids. V lost 1 base and J lost 7, with 14 bases in between. The germline CDR1 and CDR2 sequences are DFQATT and SNEGSKA (reference sequence). This CDR3 reads CSARATAWGNEQFF. The CDR3 DNA reads TGCAGTGCTAGAGCGACAGCTTGGGGGAATGAGCAGTTCTTC.

The chain links TRBV29-1 to TRBJ2-5; the D is unclear. Trimming cost V 2 bases and J 3 bases, with 7 bases left between them. Germline values: CDR1 SQVTM, CDR2 ANQGSEA. This CDR3 is 12 amino acids long. The DNA for the CDR3 is TGCAGCGTTGAAATCTTCAAAGAGACCCAGTACTTC. This gives the protein CSVEIFKETQYF.